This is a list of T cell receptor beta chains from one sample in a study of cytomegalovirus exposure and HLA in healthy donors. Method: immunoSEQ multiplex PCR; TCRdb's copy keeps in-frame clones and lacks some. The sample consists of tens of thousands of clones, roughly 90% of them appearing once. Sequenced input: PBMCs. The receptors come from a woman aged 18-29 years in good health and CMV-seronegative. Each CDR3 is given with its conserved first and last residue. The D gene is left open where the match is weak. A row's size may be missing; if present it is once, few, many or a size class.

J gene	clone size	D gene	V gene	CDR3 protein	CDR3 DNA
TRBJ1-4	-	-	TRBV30	CAWRTGISGEKLFF	TGTGCCTGGAGAACAGGGATCTCGGGTGAAAAACTGTTTTTT
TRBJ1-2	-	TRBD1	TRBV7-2	CASSYTSGGQYGYTF	TGTGCCAGCAGCTATACCTCAGGGGGGCAATATGGCTACACCTTC
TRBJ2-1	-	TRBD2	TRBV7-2	CASSLPSRGLAEYNEQFF	TGTGCCAGCAGCTTACCTTCAAGAGGACTAGCAGAATACAATGAGCAGTTCTTC
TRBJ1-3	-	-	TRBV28	CASRPPGVLSGNTIYF	TGTGCCAGCAGACCCCCGGGGGTCCTCTCTGGAAACACCATATATTTT
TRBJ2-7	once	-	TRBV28	CASSFGPAYEQYF	TGTGCCAGCAGTTTTGGGCCAGCCTACGAGCAGTACTTC
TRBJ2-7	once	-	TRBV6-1	CASSESEAAGYEQYF	TGTGCCAGCAGTGAATCGGAAGCTGCGGGTTACGAGCAGTACTTC
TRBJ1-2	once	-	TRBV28	CAGRALGDYGYTF	TGTGCCGGCCGGGCCCTCGGGGACTATGGCTACACCTTC
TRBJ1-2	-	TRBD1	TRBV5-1	CASSQIHGQGDYGYTF	TGCGCCAGCAGCCAGATACATGGACAGGGAGACTATGGCTACACCTTC
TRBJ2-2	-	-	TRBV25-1	CASSEGPGELFF	TGTGCCAGCAGTGAAGGCCCCGGGGAGCTGTTTTTT
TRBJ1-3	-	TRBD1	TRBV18	CASSPGDRSGNTIYF	TGTGCCAGCTCACCAGGGGACAGGTCTGGAAACACCATATATTTT
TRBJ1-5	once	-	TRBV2	CASGGVNQPQHF	TGTGCCAGCGGGGGGGTAAATCAGCCCCAGCATTTT
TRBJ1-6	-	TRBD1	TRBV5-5	CASSLETGSSYNSPLHF	TGTGCCAGCAGCCTGGAGACAGGGAGCTCCTATAATTCACCCCTCCACTTT
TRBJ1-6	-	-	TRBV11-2	CASTESGEWYNSPLHF	TGTGCCAGCACGGAATCAGGGGAGTGGTATAATTCACCCCTCCACTTT
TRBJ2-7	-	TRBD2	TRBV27	CASSLGGLAGGSYEQYF	TGTGCCAGCAGTTTGGGGGGTCTAGCGGGAGGCTCCTACGAGCAGTACTTC
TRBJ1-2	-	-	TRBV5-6	CASSFPVGGLNYGYTF	TGTGCCAGCAGCTTCCCCGTGGGCGGACTTAACTATGGCTACACCTTC
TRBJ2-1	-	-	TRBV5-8	CASSPQESSYNEQFF	TGTGCCAGCAGCCCACAGGAAAGCTCCTACAATGAGCAGTTCTTC
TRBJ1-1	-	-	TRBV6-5	CASSYPGSKNTEAFF	TGTGCCAGCAGTTACCCAGGGTCTAAGAACACTGAAGCTTTCTTT
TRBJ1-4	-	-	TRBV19	CASSTGTNEKLFF	TGTGCCAGTAGTACCGGAACTAATGAAAAACTGTTTTTT
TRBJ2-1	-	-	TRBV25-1	CASRAAHNEQFF	TGTGCCAGCAGGGCCGCACACAATGAGCAGTTCTTC
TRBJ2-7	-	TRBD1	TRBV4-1	CASSPLERGHFHEQYF	TGCGCCAGCAGCCCCCTAGAGAGGGGGCACTTCCACGAGCAGTACTTC
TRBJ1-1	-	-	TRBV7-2	CASSFMERVGAFF	TGTGCCAGCAGCTTTATGGAGAGGGTGGGAGCTTTCTTT
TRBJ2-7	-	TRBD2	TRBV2	CASSGTSGRAGEQYF	TGTGCCAGCAGTGGAACTAGCGGGAGGGCGGGGGAGCAGTACTTC
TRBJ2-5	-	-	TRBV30	CAWSPGLNPQETQYF	TGTGCCTGGAGTCCAGGGCTCAACCCTCAAGAGACCCAGTACTTC
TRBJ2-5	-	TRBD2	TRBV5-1	CASSLAPSGGAETQYF	TGCGCCAGCAGCTTGGCGCCTAGCGGGGGGGCAGAGACCCAGTACTTC
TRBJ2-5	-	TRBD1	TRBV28	CASSLVQGGETQYF	TGTGCCAGCAGTTTAGTACAGGGGGGAGAGACCCAGTACTTC
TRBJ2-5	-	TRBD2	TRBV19	CASSRGGGQETQYF	TGTGCCAGTAGTAGAGGCGGGGGGCAAGAGACCCAGTACTTC
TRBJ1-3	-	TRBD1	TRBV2	CASSDWSTGGAGNTIYF	TGTGCCAGCAGTGATTGGTCAACAGGGGGCGCTGGAAACACCATATATTTT
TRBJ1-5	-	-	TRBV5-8	CASSFGAQPGQPQHF	TGTGCCAGCAGCTTTGGGGCACAGCCCGGGCAGCCCCAGCATTTT
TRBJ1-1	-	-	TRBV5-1	CASSPDTATEAFF	TGCGCCAGCAGCCCAGACACGGCCACTGAAGCTTTCTTT
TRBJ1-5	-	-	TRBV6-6	CATSGRVDQPQHF	TGTGCCACCAGTGGGCGGGTGGATCAGCCCCAGCATTTT
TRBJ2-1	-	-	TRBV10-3	CAISGDGMSSYNEQFF	TGTGCCATCAGTGGCGACGGGATGAGCTCCTACAATGAGCAGTTCTTC
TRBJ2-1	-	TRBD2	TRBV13	CASSLVGGRQFF	TGTGCCAGCAGCTTAGTGGGGGGGAGGCAGTTCTTC
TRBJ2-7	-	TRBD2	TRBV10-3	CAISDSSSGSYEQYF	TGTGCCATCAGTGATTCCTCTAGCGGGAGTTACGAGCAGTACTTC
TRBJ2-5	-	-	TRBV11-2	CASTLLARPAGTQYF	TGTGCCAGCACCCTATTGGCACGCCCCGCGGGGACCCAGTACTTC
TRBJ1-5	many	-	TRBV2	CASTPDGGGNQPQHF	TGTGCCAGCACCCCCGATGGAGGGGGCAATCAGCCCCAGCATTTT
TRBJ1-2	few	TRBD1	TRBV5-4	CASSQTGGRMYGYTF	TGTGCCAGCAGCCAGACAGGGGGCAGAATGTATGGCTACACCTTC
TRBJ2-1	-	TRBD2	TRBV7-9	CASSPGTSGGTSYNEQFF	TGTGCCAGCAGCCCCGGGACTAGCGGGGGGACCTCCTACAATGAGCAGTTCTTC
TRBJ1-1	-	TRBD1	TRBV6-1	CASRAGTVKTEAFF	TGTGCCAGCAGAGCAGGGACAGTGAAAACTGAAGCTTTCTTT
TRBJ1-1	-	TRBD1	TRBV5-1	CASSGTVTFF	TGCGCCAGCAGCGGGACAGTTACTTTCTTT
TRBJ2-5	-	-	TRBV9	CASSVSSGPETQYF	TGTGCCAGCAGCGTGTCCTCGGGTCCAGAGACCCAGTACTTC
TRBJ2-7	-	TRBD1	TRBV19	CASSQDRATFEQYF	TGTGCCAGTAGTCAGGACAGGGCGACCTTCGAGCAGTACTTC
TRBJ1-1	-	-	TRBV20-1	CSPLNTEAFF	TGCAGTCCCTTGAACACTGAAGCTTTCTTT
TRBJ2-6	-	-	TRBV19	CASSIVGNHPSGANVLTF	TGTGCCAGTAGTATAGTGGGCAACCACCCCTCTGGGGCCAACGTCCTGACTTTC
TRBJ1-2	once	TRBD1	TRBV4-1	CASSQEGQSAYGYTF	TGCGCCAGCAGCCAAGAGGGACAGTCCGCCTATGGCTACACCTTC
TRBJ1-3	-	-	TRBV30	CACGLTNSGNTIYF	TGTGCCTGCGGTCTTACCAACTCTGGAAACACCATATATTTT
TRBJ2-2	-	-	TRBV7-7	CASSLDRATGELFF	TGTGCCAGCAGCTTAGACAGGGCCACCGGGGAGCTGTTTTTT
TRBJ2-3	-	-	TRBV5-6	CASSGWSADTQYF	TGTGCCAGCAGCGGGTGGAGCGCAGATACGCAGTATTTT
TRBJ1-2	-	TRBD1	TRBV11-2	CASSPSRTGRGNYGYTF	TGTGCCAGCAGCCCATCCCGGACAGGGAGAGGGAACTATGGCTACACCTTC